The entry that follows covers one T cell receptor (beta chain) sequence. Its antigen remains unidentified. This sample is part of a study of T cell repertoires in cytomegalovirus infection. Study information: HLA-B-restricted CMV epitopes that are well studied, plus recently identified HLA-C-restricted ones, were used by the study. A matching HLA type, together with CMV infection, was signaled by public TCR beta signatures.

TCRdb ran MiXCR on the reads and lists one entry per CDR3 protein. The sample yields 250,000 to 300,000 distinct CDR3 sequences, around 20% seen once. Points from the study as a whole: CMV-specific HLA-C-restricted TCR beta clonotypes dominated the ex vivo response.

From germline, CDR1 is LNHDA and CDR2 SQIVND (reference sequence). Trimming took off 5 bases at V and 3 bases at J, with 7 bases between the two ends. The CDR3 runs 12 residues. The chain uses TRBV19 and TRBJ1-2; D possibly corresponds to TRBD1 (5 bases). Here the sequenced sample was cultured PBMCs, taken from culture after CMV antigen stimulation. This TCR derives from a human donor in good health (CMV status not recorded). Some clones in this sample may be carry-over from other donors' samples. The CDR3 DNA reads TGTGCCAGTAGTGACAGTCACTATGGCTACACCTTC. It translates to CASSDSHYGYTF.